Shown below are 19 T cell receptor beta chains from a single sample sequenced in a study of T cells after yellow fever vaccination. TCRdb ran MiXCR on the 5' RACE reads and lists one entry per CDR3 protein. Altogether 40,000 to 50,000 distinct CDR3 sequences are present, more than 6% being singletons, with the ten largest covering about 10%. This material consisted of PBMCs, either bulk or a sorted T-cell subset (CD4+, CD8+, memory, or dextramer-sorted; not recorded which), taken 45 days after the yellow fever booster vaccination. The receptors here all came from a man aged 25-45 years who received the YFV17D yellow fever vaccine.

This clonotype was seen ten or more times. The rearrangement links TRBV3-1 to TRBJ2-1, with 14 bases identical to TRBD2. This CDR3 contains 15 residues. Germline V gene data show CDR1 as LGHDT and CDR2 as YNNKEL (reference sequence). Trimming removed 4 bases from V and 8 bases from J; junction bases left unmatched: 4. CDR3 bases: TGTGCCAGCAGCCCGGGACTAGCGGGAGCACATGAGCAGTTCTTC. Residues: CASSPGLAGAHEQFF.

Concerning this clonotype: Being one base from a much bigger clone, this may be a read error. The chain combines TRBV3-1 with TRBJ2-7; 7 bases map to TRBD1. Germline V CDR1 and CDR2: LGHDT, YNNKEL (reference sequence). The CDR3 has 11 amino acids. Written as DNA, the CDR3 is TGTGCCGGCAGTTCACCGGGACAGCGTGACTTC. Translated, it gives CAGSSPGQRDF.

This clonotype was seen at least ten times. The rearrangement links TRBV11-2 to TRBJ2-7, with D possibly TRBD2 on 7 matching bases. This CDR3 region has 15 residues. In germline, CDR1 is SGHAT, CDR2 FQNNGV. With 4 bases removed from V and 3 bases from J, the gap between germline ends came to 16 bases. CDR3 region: CASSSQGGGGYEQYF. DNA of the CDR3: TGTGCCAGCAGCTCCCAAGGGGGGGGAGGCTACGAGCAGTACTTC.

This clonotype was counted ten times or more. CDR3 nucleotides: TGCGCCAGCACCCCTGGGACTAGCGGGAACTACGAGCAGTACTTC. This gives the protein CASTPGTSGNYEQYF. The rearrangement links TRBV5-1 to TRBJ2-7; 13 nucleotides align to TRBD2. Trimming removed 6 bases from V and 3 bases from J; junction bases left unmatched: 6. CDR1 is SGHRS, CDR2 YFSETQ, per germline. The CDR3 covers 15 residues.

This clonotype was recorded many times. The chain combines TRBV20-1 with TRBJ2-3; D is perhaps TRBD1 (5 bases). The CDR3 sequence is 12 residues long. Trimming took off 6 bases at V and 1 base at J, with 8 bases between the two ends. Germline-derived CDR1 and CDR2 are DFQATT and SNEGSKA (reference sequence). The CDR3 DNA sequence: TGCAGTGCGCCGACAGGCACAGATACGCAGTATTTT. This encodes CSAPTGTDTQYF.

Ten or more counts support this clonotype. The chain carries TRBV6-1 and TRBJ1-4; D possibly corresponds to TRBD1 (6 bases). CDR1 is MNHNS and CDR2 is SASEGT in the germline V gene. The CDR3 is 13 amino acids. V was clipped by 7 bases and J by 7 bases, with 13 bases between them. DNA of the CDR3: TGTGCCAGCACCCTCGCGGGGGCTGAAAAACTGTTTTTT. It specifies CASTLAGAEKLFF.

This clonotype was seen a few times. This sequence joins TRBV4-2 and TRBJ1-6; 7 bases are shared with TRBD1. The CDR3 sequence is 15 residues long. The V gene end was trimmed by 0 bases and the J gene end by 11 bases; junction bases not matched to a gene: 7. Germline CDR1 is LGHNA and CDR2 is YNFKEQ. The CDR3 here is CASSQDMTGNPPLHF. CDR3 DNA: TGTGCCAGCAGCCAAGATATGACAGGGAACCCACCCCTCCACTTT.

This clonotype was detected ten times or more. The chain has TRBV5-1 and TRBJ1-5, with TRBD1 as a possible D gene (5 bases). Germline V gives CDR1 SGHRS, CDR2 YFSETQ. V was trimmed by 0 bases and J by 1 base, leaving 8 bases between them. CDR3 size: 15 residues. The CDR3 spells CASSLARDSNQPQHF. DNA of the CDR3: TGCGCCAGCAGCTTGGCCAGGGACAGCAATCAGCCCCAGCATTTT.

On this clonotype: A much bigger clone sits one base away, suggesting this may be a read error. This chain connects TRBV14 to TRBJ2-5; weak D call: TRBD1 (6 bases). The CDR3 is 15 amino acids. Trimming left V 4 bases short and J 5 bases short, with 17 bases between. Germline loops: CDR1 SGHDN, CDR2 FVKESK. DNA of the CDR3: TGTGCCAGCAGCCCCTGGACAGAACGCCACGAGACCCAGTACTTC. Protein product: CASSPWTERHETQYF.

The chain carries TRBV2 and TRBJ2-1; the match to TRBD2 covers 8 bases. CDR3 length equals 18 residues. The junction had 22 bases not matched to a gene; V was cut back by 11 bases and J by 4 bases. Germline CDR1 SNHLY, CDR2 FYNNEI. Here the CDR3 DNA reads TGTGCCGGACCCACAAGTAGCCTATCGGGAGGGGCGTACAATGAGCAGTTCTTC. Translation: CAGPTSSLSGGAYNEQFF.

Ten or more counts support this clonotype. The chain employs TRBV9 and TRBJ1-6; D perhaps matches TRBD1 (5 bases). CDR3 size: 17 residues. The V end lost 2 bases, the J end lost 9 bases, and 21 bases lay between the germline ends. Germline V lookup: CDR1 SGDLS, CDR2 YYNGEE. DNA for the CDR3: TGTGCCAGCAGCGTCGGGGAAAGCTACAGGCTCGGTTCACCCCTCCACTTT. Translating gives CASSVGESYRLGSPLHF.

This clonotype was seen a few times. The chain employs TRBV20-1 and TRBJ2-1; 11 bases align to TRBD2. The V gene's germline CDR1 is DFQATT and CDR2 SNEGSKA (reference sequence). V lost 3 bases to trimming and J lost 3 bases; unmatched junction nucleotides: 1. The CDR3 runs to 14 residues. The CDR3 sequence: CSARGLADYNEQFF. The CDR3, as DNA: TGCAGTGCTAGGGGACTAGCGGACTACAATGAGCAGTTCTTC.

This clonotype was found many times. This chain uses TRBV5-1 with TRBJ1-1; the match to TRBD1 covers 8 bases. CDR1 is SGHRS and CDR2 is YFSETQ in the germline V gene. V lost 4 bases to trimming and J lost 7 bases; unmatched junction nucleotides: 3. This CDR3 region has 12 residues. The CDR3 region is CASSGGQGEAFF. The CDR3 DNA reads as TGCGCCAGCAGCGGCGGACAGGGTGAAGCTTTCTTT.

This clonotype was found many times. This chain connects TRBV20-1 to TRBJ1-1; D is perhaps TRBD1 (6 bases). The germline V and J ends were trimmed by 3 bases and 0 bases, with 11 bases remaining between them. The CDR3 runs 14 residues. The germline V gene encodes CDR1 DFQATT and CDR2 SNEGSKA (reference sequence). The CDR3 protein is CSARLRGLNTEAFF. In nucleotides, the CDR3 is TGCAGTGCTAGGCTCAGGGGTCTGAACACTGAAGCTTTCTTT.

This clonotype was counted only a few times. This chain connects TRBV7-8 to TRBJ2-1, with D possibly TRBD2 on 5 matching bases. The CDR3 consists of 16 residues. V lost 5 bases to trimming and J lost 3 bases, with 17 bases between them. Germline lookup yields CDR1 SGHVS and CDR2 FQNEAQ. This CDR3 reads CASSPESGIGYNEQFF. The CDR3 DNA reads TGTGCCAGCAGCCCCGAGTCGGGAATAGGCTACAATGAGCAGTTCTTC.

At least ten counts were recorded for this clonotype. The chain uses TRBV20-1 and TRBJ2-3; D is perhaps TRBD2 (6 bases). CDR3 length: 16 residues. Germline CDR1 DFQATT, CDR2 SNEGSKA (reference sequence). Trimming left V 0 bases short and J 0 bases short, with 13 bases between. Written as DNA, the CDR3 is TGCAGTGCTAGAGATTACGTCGGACTAAGCACAGATACGCAGTATTTT. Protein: CSARDYVGLSTDTQYF.

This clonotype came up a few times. The CDR3 here is CSAWDSTVGYTF. The CDR3, as DNA: TGCAGTGCTTGGGACAGTACCGTGGGCTACACCTTC. The chain carries TRBV20-1 and TRBJ1-2, with 7 positions matching TRBD1. Germline-derived CDR1 and CDR2 are DFQATT and SNEGSKA (reference sequence). Trimming took 5 bases from V and 8 from J; bases not matched to a gene: 8. The CDR3 totals 12 residues.

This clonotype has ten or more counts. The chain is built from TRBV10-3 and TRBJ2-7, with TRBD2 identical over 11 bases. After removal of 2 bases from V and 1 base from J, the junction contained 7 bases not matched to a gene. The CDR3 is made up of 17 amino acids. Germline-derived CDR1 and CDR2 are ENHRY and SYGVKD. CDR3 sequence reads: CAISETGRLAGSYEQYF. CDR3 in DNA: TGTGCCATCAGTGAGACCGGGAGACTAGCGGGGTCCTACGAGCAGTACTTC.

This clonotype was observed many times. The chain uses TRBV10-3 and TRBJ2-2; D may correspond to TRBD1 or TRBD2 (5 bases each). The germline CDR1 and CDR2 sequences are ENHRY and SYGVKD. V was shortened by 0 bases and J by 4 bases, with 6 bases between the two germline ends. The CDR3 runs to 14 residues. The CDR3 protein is CAISESGTTGELFF. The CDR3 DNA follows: TGTGCCATCAGTGAGTCTGGGACCACCGGGGAGCTGTTTTTT.